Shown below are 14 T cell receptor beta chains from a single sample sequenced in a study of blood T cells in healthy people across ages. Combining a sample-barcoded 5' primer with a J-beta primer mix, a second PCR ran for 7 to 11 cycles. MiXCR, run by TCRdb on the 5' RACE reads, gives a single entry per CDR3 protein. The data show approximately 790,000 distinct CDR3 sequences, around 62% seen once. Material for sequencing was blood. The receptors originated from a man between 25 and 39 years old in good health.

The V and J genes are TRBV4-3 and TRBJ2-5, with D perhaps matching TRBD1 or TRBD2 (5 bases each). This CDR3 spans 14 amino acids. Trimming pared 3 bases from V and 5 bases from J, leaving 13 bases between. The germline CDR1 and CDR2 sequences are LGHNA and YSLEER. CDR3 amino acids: CASSQGVLGETQYF. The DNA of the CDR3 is TGCGCCAGCAGCCAGGGGGTTCTGGGGGAGACCCAGTACTTC.

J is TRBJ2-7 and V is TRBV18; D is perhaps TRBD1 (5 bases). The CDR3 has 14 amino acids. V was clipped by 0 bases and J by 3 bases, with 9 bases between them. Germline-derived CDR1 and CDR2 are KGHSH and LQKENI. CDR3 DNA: TGTGCCAGCTCACCACCTCAGGGTGTCTACGAGCAGTACTTC. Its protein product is CASSPPQGVYEQYF.

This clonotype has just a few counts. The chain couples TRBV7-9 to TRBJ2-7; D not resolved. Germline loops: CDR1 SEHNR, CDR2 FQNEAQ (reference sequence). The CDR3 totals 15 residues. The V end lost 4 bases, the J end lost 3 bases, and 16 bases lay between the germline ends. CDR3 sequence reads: CASSSPTIVGYEQYF. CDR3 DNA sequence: TGTGCCAGCAGCTCCCCTACGATAGTGGGCTACGAGCAGTACTTC.

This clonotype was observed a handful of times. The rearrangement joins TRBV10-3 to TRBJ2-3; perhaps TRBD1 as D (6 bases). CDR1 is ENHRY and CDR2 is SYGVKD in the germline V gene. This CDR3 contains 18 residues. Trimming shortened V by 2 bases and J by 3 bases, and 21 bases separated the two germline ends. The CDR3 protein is CAISEPTGVQGLTDTQYF. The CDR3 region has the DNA TGTGCCATCAGTGAGCCAACTGGGGTCCAGGGGTTGACAGATACGCAGTATTTT.

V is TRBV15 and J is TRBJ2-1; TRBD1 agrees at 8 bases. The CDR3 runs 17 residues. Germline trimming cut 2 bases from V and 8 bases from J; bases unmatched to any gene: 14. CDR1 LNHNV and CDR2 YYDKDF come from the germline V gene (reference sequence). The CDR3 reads CATSRFPPPDRAYEQFF. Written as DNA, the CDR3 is TGTGCCACCAGCAGATTTCCCCCCCCGGACAGGGCCTATGAGCAGTTCTTC.

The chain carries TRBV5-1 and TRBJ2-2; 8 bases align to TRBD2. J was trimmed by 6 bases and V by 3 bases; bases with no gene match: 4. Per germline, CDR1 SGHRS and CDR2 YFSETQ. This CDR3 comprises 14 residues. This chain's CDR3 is CASSSSGGPGELFF. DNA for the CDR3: TGCGCCAGCAGCTCCAGCGGGGGCCCCGGGGAGCTGTTTTTT.

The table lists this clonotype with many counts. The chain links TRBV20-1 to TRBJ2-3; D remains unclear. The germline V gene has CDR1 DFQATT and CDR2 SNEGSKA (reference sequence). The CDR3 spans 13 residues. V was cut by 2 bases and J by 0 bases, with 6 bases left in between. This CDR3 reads CSARQDSTDTQYF. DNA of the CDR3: TGCAGTGCTAGACAGGACAGCACAGATACGCAGTATTTT.

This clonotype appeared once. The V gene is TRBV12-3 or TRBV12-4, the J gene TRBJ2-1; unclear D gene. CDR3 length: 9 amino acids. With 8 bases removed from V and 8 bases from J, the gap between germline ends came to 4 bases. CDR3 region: CASRDEQFF. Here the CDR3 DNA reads TGTGCCAGCCGGGATGAGCAGTTCTTC.

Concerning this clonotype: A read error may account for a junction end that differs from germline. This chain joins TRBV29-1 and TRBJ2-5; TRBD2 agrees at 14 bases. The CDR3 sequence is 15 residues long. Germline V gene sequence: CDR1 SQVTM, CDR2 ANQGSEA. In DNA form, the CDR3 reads TGCAGCGCTGGACTAGCGGGGGGCCCTCAAGGGACCCAGTACTTC. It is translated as CSAGLAGGPQGTQYF.

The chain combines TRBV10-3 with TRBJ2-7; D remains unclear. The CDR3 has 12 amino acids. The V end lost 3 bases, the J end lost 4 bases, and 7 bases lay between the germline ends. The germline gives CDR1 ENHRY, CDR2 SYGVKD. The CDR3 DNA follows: TGTGCCATCAGTGAAGTATCGTACGAGCAGTACTTC. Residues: CAISEVSYEQYF.

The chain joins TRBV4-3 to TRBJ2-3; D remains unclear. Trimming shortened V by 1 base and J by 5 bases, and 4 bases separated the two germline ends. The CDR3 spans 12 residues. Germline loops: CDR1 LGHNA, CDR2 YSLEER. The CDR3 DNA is TGCGCCAGCAGCCAAGGGAGAGATACGCAGTATTTT. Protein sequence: CASSQGRDTQYF.

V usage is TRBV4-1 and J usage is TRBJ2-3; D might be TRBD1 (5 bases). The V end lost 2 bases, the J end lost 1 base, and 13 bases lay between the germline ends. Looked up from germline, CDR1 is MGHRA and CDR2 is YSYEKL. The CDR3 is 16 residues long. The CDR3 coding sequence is TGCGCCAGCAGCCAAACCCCCTTAGGGGGCACAGATACGCAGTATTTT. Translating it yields CASSQTPLGGTDTQYF.

The CDR3 loop reads CSVRMGGARNEQFF. The CDR3, as DNA: TGCAGCGTTCGTATGGGGGGGGCGAGGAATGAGCAGTTCTTC. V is TRBV29-1 and J is TRBJ2-1; D is possibly TRBD2 (7 bases). The CDR3 sequence is 14 residues long. V was trimmed by 5 bases and J by 7 bases, leaving 18 bases between them. CDR1 and CDR2 (germline): SQVTM, ANQGSEA.

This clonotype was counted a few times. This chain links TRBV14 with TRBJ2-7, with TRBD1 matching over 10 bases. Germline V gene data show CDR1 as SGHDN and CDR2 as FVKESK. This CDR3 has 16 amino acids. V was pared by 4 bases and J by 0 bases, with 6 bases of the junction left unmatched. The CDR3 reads CASSLDRGLYSYEQYF. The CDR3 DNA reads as TGTGCCAGCAGCCTCGACAGGGGGCTTTACTCCTACGAGCAGTACTTC.